This T cell receptor beta chain emerged from a study of a mutant IDH1 vaccine in newly diagnosed glioma (dated by TCRdb to about 2021). Some background on the complete study: Patients received eight vaccinations in weeks 1, 3, 5, 7, 11, 15, 19 and 23, corresponding to visits V03 through V10. Longitudinal TCRB deep sequencing was done for 25 to 30 treated patients, wherever samples were available for exploratory analyses. In the chemotherapy-containing groups, vaccination started alongside temozolomide cycles, whereas in patients who had radiotherapy alone it started 4-6 weeks after radiotherapy. Peripheral blood was collected at six visits: V03 (baseline), V05, V07, V10, V12 and V13. Of the roughly 34 treated patients, approximately 60% were male and approximately 40% were female, and the mean age was roughly 38 years. Prior to enrollment, standard therapy consisting of radiotherapy alone, temozolomide alone, or radiochemotherapy with temozolomide had been administered to patients, with the combination being received by most patients. Here is what the overall study found, with its caveats: Pseudoprogression appeared unrelated to alterations in the top peripheral T cell clonotypes detected by TCRB sequencing. It was noted by the authors that analyses of patient blood samples could not be reproduced owing to sample limitations. Availability determined which PBMC samples were chosen for TCRB deep sequencing. Vaccine-induced immune responses across multiple MHC alleles were detected in 90% to 95% of patients.

The time point label here, explained by the study, means: week 11, during vaccination. A 20-mer mutant IDH1 peptide at 300 micrograms in Montanide made up each vaccine dose, which was injected subcutaneously together with topical imiquimod. Newly diagnosed WHO grade 3 or 4 IDH1-mutant astrocytomas showing loss of nuclear ATRX were present in the donors. The samples were drawn from NOA16, a multicentre, single-arm, open-label phase I trial in Germany that tested a mutant IDH1 peptide vaccine in humans for the first time. Genomic DNA for TCRB sequencing was isolated from EDTA blood with the DNeasy Blood and Tissue Kit. As concerns this clone: Its antigen is currently not known. No base qualities exist here, and no much larger clone lies one base off it.

As encoded in the germline V gene, CDR1 is LGHNA while CDR2 is YNFKEQ. Trimming leaves V shorter by 4 bases and J shorter by 7 bases, with the junction holding 10 bases beyond the gene matches. The CDR3, cysteine through phenylalanine, is 15 amino acids long. The retained sequence is limited to the CDR3, 45 bases, with the frame set at the first base. Library prep was done by the immunoSEQ multiplex PCR assay. Rearranged TCR beta chain sequences were amplified with the hsTCRB Kit following the manufacturer's protocol. Sequencing of TCRB libraries was carried out on an Illumina MiSeq. Processing in the source paper ran as follows. The proprietary platform of the kit vendor was used for demultiplexing, trimming and gene mapping. Imported from immuneACCESS, the table was reduced by TCRdb to in-frame sequences with V and J called. These copies leave out some clones; in studies compared against another copy, an unresolved V gene accounts for under half, and the cause of the remainder is not known. V, J and clone size were drawn from that table, and D and trimming were deduced from the DNA. For this sample there are roughly 130,000 clones; about 80% appear just once. The ten most abundant clones make up 4.5% to 7% of the sample.

Recombination joined TRBV4-2 with TRBJ2-7, and 10 bases in between align with TRBD2. Sequencing was performed on PBMCs, taken from a glioma patient whose treatment included an IDH1 peptide vaccine. This clonotype was sampled from a man aged 40-49 years with glioma. Here is the DNA: TGTGCCAGCAGCCGGGAGCTAGCGGGAGTCCCAGAGCAGTACTTC. It encodes CASSRELAGVPEQYF.